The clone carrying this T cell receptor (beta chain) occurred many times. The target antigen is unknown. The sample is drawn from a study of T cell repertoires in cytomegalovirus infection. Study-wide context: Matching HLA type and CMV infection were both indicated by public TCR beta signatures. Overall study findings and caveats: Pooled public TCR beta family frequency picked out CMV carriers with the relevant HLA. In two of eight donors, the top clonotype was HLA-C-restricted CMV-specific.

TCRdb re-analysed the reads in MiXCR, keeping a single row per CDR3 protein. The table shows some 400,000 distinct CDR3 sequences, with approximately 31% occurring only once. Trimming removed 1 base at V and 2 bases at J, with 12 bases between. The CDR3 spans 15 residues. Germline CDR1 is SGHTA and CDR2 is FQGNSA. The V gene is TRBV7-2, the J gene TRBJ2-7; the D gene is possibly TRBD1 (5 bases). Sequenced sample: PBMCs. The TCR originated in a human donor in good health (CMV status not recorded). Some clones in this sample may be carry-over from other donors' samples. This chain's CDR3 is CASSLGTWGPYEQYF. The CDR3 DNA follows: TGTGCCAGCAGCTTAGGGACATGGGGTCCCTACGAGCAGTACTTC.